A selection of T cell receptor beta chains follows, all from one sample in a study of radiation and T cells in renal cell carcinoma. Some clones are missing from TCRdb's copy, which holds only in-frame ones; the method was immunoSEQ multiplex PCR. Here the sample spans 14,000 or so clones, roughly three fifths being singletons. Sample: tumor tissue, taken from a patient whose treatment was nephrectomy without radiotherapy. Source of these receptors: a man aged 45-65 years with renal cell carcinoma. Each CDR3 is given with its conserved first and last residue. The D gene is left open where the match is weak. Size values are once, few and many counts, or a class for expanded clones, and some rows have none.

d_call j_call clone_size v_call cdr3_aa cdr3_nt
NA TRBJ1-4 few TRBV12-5 CASGLVDRPRLFF TGTGCTAGTGGTTTGGTAGACAGGCCGAGGTTGTTTTTT
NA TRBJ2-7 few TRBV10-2 CASSPSYEQYF TGCGCCAGCAGTCCATCCTACGAGCAGTACTTC
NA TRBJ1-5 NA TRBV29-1 CSVGGSGFQPQHF TGCAGCGTTGGAGGGTCCGGGTTTCAGCCCCAGCATTTT
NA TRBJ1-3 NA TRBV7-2 CASSSSHGNTIYF TGTGCCAGCAGCTCCTCTCACGGGAACACCATATATTTT
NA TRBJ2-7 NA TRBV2 CASSEQGREQYF TGTGCCAGCAGTGAACAGGGGAGGGAGCAGTACTTC
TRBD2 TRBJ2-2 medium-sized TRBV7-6 CASRRGGSTGELFF TGTGCCAGCAGACGCGGGGGTAGCACCGGGGAGCTGTTTTTT
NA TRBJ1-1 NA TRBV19 CASNTGGAPGTEAFF TGTGCCAGTAACACCGGGGGGGCCCCAGGCACTGAAGCTTTCTTT
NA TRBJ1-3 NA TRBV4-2 CASSFLQIYSGNTIYF TGTGCCAGCAGCTTCCTTCAGATTTACTCTGGAAACACCATATATTTT
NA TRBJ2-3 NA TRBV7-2 CASSPKSDTQYF TGTGCCAGCAGCCCGAAATCAGATACGCAGTATTTT
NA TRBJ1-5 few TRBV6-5 CASSRGGNNQPQHF TGTGCCAGCTCTCGGGGGGGAAACAATCAGCCCCAGCATTTT
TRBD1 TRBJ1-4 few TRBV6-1 CASSARGDREKLFF TGTGCCAGCAGTGCCAGGGGGGACCGTGAAAAACTGTTTTTT
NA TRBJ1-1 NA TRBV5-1 CASSYQPTGNTEAFF TGCGCCAGCAGCTATCAACCTACAGGGAACACTGAAGCTTTCTTT
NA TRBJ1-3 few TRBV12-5 CASGLSGSRGSGNTIYF TGTGCTAGTGGTTTGTCGGGGAGTCGGGGGTCTGGAAACACCATATATTTT
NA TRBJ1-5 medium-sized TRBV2 CASTGRENQPQHF TGTGCCAGCACTGGCAGGGAAAATCAGCCCCAGCATTTT
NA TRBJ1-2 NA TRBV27 CASSLQGPKMHYGYTF TGTGCCAGCAGTTTACAGGGCCCGAAAATGCACTATGGCTACACCTTC